This TCR beta chain originates from a study of blood T cell repertoires in COVID-19. Per the study methods: Reference gene primer amplification gave nucleated cell count estimates. Assay: immunoSEQ multiplex PCR; the TCRdb copy retains only in-frame clones and omits some. V and J calls and clone size are given by that table; D and trimming were obtained from the DNA. The table records around 81,000 clones, approximately 80% of them present only once. The J segment lost 5 bases and the V segment lost 8 bases, leaving 12 bases of the junction unmatched. CDR1 MDHEN and CDR2 SYDVKM come from the germline V gene. This CDR3 is built from 14 residues.

Sequencing was carried out using peripheral blood. The chain employs TRBV28 and TRBJ2-7; 7 bases align to TRBD1. The clonotype comes from a man older than 75 with acute or convalescent COVID-19. The CDR3 coding sequence is TGTGCCAGCCTCGGGACAGCTGGGAAAGACGAGCAGTACTTC. It yields the protein CASLGTAGKDEQYF.